The text below deals with one T cell receptor beta chain. What it binds is not known. This CDR3 contains 16 residues. Trimming removed 1 base from V and 8 bases from J; junction bases left unmatched: 6. CDR1 and CDR2 from the germline V gene are SGHTA and FQGTGA. Each replicate PCR on the sorted subsets used 200 to 250 ng DNA (roughly 32,000 T cell genomes). Assay: immunoSEQ multiplex PCR; the TCRdb copy retains only in-frame clones and omits some. The table has approximately 1,000,000 clones, 77% seen once. This sample is drawn from a study of shared clonotypes between healthy human individuals. Study outcomes and limitations: Generally, naive subsets (rather than memory subsets) showed larger estimated richness. An expected dependence of interdonor clonotype sharing on sequencing depth was noted.

Material for sequencing was memory CD4+ T cells from PBMCs. Described subset: CD45RA-negative fraction. This clonotype was obtained from a man aged 18 to 30 in good health. Some clones in this sample may be carry-over from other donors' samples. The gene calls are TRBV7-3 and TRBJ2-1; TRBD2 matches at 12 bases. This CDR3 is CASSLRLAGGSDEQFF. The CDR3 DNA reads TGTGCCAGCAGCTTAAGGCTAGCGGGAGGGTCCGATGAGCAGTTCTTC.